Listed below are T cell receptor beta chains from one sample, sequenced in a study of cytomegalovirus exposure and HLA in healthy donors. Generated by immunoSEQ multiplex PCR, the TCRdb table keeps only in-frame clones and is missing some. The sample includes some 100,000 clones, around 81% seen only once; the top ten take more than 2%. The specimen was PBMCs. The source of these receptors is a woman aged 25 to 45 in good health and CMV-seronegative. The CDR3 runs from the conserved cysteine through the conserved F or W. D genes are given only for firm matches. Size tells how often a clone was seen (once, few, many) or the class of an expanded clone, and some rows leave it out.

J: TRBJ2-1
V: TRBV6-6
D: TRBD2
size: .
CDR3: CASTTTSGVINEQFF
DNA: TGTGCCAGCACGACTACTAGCGGGGTTATCAATGAGCAGTTCTTC

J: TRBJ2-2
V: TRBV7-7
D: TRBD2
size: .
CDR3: CASSSDRGGGTGELFF
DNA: TGTGCCAGCAGCTCCGACCGAGGCGGGGGCACCGGGGAGCTGTTTTTT

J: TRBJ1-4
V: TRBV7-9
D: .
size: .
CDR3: CASSPVHAPRGKLFF
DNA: TGTGCCAGCAGCCCGGTTCATGCACCCCGGGGAAAACTGTTTTTT

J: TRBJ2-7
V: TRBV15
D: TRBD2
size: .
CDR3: CATSRTGLASYEQYF
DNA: TGTGCCACCAGCAGAACGGGACTAGCATCCTACGAGCAGTACTTC

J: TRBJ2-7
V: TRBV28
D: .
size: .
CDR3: CASSTPSRYEQYF
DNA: TGTGCCAGCAGTACCCCCTCGAGGTACGAGCAGTACTTC

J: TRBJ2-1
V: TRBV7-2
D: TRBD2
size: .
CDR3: CASSLTSAYNEQFF
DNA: TGTGCCAGCAGCTTGACTAGCGCGTACAATGAGCAGTTCTTC

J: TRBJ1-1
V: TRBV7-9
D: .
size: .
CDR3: CASSSGRGGIHEAFF
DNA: TGTGCCAGCAGCTCAGGGCGGGGGGGGATTCATGAAGCTTTCTTT

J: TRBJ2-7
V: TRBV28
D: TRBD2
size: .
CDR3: CATQTSRKPYEQYF
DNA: TGTGCCACTCAGACTAGCCGAAAGCCCTACGAGCAGTACTTC

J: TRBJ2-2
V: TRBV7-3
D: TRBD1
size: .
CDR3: CASSHQTGDGELFF
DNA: TGTGCCAGCAGCCATCAAACAGGGGACGGGGAGCTGTTTTTT

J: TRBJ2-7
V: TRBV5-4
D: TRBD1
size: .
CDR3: CASRTHRDSFYEQYF
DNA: TGTGCCAGCAGAACTCACCGGGACAGTTTCTACGAGCAGTACTTC

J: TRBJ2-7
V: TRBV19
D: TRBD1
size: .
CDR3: CASSTQIQGEYEQYF
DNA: TGTGCCAGTAGTACCCAAATACAGGGGGAATACGAGCAGTACTTC

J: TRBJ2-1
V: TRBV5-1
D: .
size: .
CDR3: CASHRDVGGNEQFF
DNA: TGCGCCAGCCACCGGGACGTCGGGGGCAATGAGCAGTTCTTC

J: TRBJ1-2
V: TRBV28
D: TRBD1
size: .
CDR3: CASSPGPRGVFGYTF
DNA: TGTGCCAGCAGTCCGGGACCCAGGGGGGTTTTTGGCTACACCTTC

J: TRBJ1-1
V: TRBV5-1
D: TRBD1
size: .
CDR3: CASILGQGLNTEAFF
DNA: TGCGCCAGCATCCTGGGACAGGGGTTGAACACTGAAGCTTTCTTT

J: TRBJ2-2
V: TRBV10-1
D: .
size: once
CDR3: CASSEFDSTGELFF
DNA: TGCGCCAGCAGTGAGTTCGACAGTACCGGGGAGCTGTTTTTT

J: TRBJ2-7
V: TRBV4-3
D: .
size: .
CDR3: CASSQGTGAAYEQYF
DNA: TGCGCCAGCAGCCAAGGGACGGGAGCGGCCTACGAGCAGTACTTC

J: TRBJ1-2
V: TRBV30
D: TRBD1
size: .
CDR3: CAWSVPWDRGVYGYTF
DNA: TGTGCCTGGAGTGTACCCTGGGACAGGGGAGTCTATGGCTACACCTTC

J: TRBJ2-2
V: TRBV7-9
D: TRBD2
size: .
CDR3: CSSSLDSGLAFATGELFF
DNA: TGTTCCAGCAGCTTAGACTCCGGACTAGCCTTTGCCACCGGGGAGCTGTTTTTT

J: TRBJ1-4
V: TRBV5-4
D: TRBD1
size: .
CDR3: CASSPWDRVEKLFF
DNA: TGTGCCAGCAGCCCCTGGGACAGGGTGGAAAAACTGTTTTTT

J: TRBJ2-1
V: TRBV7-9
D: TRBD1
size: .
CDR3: CASSLAGTGDNEQFF
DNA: TGTGCCAGCAGCTTAGCCGGGACAGGGGACAATGAGCAGTTCTTC

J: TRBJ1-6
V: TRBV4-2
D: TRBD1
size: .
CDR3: CASSQESTGGYNSPLHF
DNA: TGTGCCAGCAGCCAAGAATCGACAGGGGGCTATAATTCACCCCTCCACTTT

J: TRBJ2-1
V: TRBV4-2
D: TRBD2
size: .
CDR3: CASSQHSGSYNEQFF
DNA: TGTGCCAGCAGCCAACATAGCGGGAGCTACAATGAGCAGTTCTTC

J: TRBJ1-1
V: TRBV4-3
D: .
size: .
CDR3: CASSQEIAINTEAFF
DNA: TGCGCCAGCAGCCAAGAGATCGCGATTAACACTGAAGCTTTCTTT

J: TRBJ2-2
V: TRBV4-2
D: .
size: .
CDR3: CASSQRMLRGELFF
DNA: TGTGCCAGCAGCCAACGAATGTTGCGAGGGGAGCTGTTTTTT

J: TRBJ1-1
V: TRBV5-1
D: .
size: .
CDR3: CASSLGVAGNTEAFF
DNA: TGCGCCAGCAGCTTGGGCGTGGCGGGGAACACTGAAGCTTTCTTT

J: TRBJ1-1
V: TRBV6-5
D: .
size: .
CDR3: CASTRGGLNTEAFF
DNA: TGTGCCAGCACTCGGGGAGGTTTGAACACTGAAGCTTTCTTT

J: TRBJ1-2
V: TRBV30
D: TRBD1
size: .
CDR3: CAWSRTGGQGVYYGYTF
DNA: TGTGCCTGGAGCCGTACTGGGGGACAGGGGGTGTACTATGGCTACACCTTC

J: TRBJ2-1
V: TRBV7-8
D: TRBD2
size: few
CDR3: CASSLEGTSGYNEQFF
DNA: TGTGCCAGCAGCTTAGAGGGGACTAGCGGGTACAATGAGCAGTTCTTC

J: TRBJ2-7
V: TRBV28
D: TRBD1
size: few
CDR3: CASSLQGVLSYEQYF
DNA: TGTGCCAGCAGCCTTCAGGGGGTCCTCTCCTACGAGCAGTACTTC

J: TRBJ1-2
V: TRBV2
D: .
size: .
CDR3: CASSPDRNNYGYTF
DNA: TGTGCCAGCAGTCCAGACAGGAACAACTATGGCTACACCTTC

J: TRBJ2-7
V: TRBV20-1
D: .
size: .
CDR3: CSAVLGGEQYF
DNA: TGCAGTGCTGTACTAGGGGGCGAGCAGTACTTC

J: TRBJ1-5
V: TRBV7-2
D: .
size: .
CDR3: CASSLAGSQGNQPQHF
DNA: TGTGCCAGCAGCTTAGCTGGCTCCCAAGGCAATCAGCCCCAGCATTTT

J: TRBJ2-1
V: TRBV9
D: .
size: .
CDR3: CASTFPGQDNEQFF
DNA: TGTGCCAGCACCTTCCCGGGACAAGACAATGAGCAGTTCTTC

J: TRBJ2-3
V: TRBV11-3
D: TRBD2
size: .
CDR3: CASSLGTSGRRGTQYF
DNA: TGTGCCAGCAGCTTAGGGACTAGCGGGAGAAGGGGTACGCAGTATTTT

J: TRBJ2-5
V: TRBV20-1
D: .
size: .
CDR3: CSGERQETQYF
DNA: TGCAGTGGAGAGCGACAAGAGACCCAGTACTTC

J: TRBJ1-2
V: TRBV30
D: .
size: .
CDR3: CAWSVRGFREVVYTF
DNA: TGTGCCTGGAGTGTACGGGGGTTCAGGGAAGTGGTCTACACCTTC

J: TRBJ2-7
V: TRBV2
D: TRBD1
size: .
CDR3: CASRRRNTGQGVF
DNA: TGTGCCAGCAGGAGACGGAATACCGGACAGGGTGTATTC

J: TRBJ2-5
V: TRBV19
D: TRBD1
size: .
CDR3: CASSIQGAVETQYF
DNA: TGTGCCAGTAGTATACAGGGGGCAGTGGAGACCCAGTACTTC

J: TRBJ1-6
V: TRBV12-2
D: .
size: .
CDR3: CASRLRGAHRSPLHF
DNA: TGTGCAAGTCGCTTACGGGGGGCTCACCGCTCACCCCTCCACTTT

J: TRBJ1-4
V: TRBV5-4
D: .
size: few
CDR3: CASSRRTDNEKLFF
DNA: TGTGCCAGCAGCAGGAGGACCGATAATGAAAAACTGTTTTTT

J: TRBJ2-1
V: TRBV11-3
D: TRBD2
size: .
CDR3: CASSPTREGGEQFF
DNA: TGTGCCAGCAGTCCGACGCGGGAGGGAGGTGAGCAGTTCTTC

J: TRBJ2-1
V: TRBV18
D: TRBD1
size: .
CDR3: CASSGQGNEQFF
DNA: TGTGCCAGCTCAGGACAGGGGAATGAGCAGTTCTTC

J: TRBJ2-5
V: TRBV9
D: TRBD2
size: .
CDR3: CASSPGLAGVRETQYF
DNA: TGTGCCAGCAGCCCTGGTTTAGCGGGAGTGCGAGAGACCCAGTACTTC

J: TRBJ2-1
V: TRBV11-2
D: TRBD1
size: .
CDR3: CASSFNRDSHNEQFF
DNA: TGTGCCAGCAGCTTCAACCGGGACAGCCACAATGAGCAGTTCTTC

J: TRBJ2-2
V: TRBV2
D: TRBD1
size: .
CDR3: CATSTGALNTGELFF
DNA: TGTGCCACCTCGACAGGGGCCCTGAACACCGGGGAGCTGTTTTTT

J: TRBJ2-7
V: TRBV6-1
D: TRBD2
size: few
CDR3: CASSELAAGGPREQYF
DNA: TGTGCCAGCAGTGAATTGGCAGCGGGAGGGCCTCGCGAGCAGTACTTC

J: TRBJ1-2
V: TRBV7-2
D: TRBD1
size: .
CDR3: CASSSYGTGLWTF
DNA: TGTGCCAGCAGCTCATACGGGACAGGCCTTTGGACCTTC

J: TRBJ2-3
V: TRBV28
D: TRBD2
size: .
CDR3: CASSPPRASGNPSTDTQYF
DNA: TGTGCCAGCAGCCCTCCTCGGGCTAGCGGGAATCCTAGCACAGATACGCAGTATTTT

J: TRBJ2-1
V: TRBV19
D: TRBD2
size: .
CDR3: CASSTSSGSSYNEQFF
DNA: TGTGCCAGTAGTACCTCGAGCGGGAGCTCCTACAATGAGCAGTTCTTC

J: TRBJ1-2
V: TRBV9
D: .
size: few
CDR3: CASSVEPGGGYTF
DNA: TGTGCCAGCAGCGTAGAACCCGGGGGAGGCTACACCTTC

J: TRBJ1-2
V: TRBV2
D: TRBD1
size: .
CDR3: CASSGTVDYGYTF
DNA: TGTGCCAGCTCCGGGACAGTAGACTATGGCTACACCTTC

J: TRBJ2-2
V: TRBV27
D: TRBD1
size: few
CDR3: CASSLNTGVVLGDGELFF
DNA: TGTGCCAGCAGTTTGAATACAGGGGTGGTTCTCGGGGACGGGGAGCTGTTTTTT

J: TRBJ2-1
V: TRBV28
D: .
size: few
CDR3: CASSFPTPRGNEQFF
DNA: TGTGCCAGCAGTTTTCCCACCCCCAGAGGGAATGAGCAGTTCTTC

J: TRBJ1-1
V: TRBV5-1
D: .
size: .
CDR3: CASSALGRNTEAFF
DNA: TGCGCCAGCAGCGCCTTGGGGCGAAACACTGAAGCTTTCTTT

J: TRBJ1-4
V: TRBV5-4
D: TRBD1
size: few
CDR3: CASSPWDSEKLFF
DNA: TGTGCCAGCAGCCCATGGGACAGTGAAAAACTGTTTTTT

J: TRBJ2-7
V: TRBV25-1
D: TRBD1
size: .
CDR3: CASSELGQGKYEQYF
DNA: TGTGCCAGCAGTGAATTGGGACAGGGGAAGTACGAGCAGTACTTC

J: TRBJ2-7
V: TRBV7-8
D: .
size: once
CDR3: CASSLASEGASYEQYF
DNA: TGTGCCAGCAGCTTAGCTTCTGAAGGGGCCTCCTACGAGCAGTACTTC

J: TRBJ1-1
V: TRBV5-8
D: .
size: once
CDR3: CASSPLYGPGDDTEAFF
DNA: TGTGCCAGCAGCCCACTTTACGGCCCAGGGGATGACACTGAAGCTTTCTTT